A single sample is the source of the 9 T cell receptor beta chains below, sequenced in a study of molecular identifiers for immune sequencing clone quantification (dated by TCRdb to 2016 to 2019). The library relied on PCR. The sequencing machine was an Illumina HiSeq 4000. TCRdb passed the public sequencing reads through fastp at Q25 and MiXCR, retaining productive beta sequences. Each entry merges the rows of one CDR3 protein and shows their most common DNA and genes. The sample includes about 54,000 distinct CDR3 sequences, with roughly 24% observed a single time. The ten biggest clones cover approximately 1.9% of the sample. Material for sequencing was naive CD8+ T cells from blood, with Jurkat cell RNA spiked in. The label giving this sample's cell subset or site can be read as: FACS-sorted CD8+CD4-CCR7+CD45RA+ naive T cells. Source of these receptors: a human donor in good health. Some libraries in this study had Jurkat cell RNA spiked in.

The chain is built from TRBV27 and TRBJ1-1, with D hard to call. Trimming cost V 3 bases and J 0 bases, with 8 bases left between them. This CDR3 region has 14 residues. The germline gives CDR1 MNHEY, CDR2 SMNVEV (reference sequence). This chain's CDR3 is CASSFSELNTEAFF. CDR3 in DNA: TGTGCCAGCAGTTTCTCAGAACTGAACACTGAAGCTTTCTTT.

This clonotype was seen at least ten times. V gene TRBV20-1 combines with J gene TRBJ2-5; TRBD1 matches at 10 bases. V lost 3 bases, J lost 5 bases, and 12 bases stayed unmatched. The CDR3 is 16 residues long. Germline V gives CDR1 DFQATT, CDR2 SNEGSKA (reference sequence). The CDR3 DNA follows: TGCAGTGCTAGGAACTCCCCGGGACAGGGGTTGGAGACCCAGTACTTC. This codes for CSARNSPGQGLETQYF.

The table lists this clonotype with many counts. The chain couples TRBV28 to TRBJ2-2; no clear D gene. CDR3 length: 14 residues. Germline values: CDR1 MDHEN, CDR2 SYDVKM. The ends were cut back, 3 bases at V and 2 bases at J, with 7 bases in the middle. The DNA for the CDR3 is TGTGCCAGCAGTTTGGAAACTAACACCGGGGAGCTGTTTTTT. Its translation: CASSLETNTGELFF.

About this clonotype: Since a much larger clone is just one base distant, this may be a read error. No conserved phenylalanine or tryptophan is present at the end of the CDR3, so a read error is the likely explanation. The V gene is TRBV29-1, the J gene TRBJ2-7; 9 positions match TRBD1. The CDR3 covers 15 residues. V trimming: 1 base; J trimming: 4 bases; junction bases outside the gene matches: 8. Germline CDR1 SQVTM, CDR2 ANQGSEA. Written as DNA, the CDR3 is TGCAGCGTTGAAGGTCCGGGACAGGGAAATTACGAGCAGTACCTC. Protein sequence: CSVEGPGQGNYEQYL.

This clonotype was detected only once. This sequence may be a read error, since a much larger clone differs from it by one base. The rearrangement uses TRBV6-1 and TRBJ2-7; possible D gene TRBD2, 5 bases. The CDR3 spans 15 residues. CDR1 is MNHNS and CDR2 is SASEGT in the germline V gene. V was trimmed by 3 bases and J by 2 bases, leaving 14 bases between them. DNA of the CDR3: TGTGCCAGCAGTGATTTCCCGGAGAGGGCCTACGAGCAGTACTTC. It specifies CASSDFPERAYEQYF.

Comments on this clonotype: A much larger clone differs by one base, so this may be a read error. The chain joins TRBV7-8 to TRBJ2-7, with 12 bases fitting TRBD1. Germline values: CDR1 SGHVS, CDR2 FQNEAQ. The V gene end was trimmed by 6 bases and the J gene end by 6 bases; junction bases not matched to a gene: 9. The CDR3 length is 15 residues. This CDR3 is CASSGGQGAACEQYF. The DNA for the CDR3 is TGTGCCAGCAGTGGGGGACAGGGGGCTGCCTGCGAGCAGTACTTC.

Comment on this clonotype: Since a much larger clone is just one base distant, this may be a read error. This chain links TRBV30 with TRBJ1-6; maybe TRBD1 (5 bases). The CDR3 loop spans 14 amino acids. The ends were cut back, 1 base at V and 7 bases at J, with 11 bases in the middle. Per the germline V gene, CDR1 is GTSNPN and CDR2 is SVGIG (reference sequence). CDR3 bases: TGTGCCTGGAGTGCAGGGCTCGGGAATTCACCCCTCCACTTT. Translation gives CAWSAGLGNSPLHF.

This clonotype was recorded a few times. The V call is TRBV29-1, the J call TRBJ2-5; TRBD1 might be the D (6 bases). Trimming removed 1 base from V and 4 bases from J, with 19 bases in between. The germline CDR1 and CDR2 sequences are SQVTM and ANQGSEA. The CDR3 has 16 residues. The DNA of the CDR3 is TGCAGCGTTGAAGGGGAACAGGGTGATGTGCGAGAGACCCAGTACTTC. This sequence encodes CSVEGEQGDVRETQYF.

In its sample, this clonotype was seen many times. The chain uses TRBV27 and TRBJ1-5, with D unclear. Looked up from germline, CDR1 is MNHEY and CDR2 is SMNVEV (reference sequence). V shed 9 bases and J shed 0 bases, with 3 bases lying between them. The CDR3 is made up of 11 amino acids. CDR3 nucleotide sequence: TGTGCCAGGCATAGCAATCAGCCCCAGCATTTT. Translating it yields CARHSNQPQHF.